Listed below are T cell receptor beta chains from one sample, sequenced in a study of T cell responses to AZD1222 COVID-19 vaccine. Data came from immunoSEQ multiplex PCR; TCRdb stores just in-frame clones and leaves some out. The profile shows 100,000 to 150,000 clones, about 88% of them singletons. The specimen comprised peripheral blood, sampled on day 0 of AZD1222 vaccination. The receptors originated from an adult in good health. Each CDR3 is given with its conserved first and last residue. A row's size may be missing; if present it is once, few, many or a size class.

clone_size v_call cdr3_aa
once TRBV3-1/TRBV3-2 CASSKAFGNQPQHF
- TRBV27 CASSSGTGRNTIYF
- TRBV14 CASSQGAGNTIYF
- TRBV9 CASSEGTGTLNNQPQHF
- TRBV21-1 CASSAGDSAAF
- TRBV12-3/TRBV12-4 CASSLEGSAEAFF
once TRBV7-9 CASSQGQGAGSEKLFF
- TRBV3-1/TRBV3-2 CASSRDFLSEQYF
- TRBV4-3 CAPSRHGDYGYTF
- TRBV6-5 CASTVRDRAYEQYF
- TRBV9 CASSPLPGLAGVGNGELFF
- TRBV14 CASSQARETQYF
few TRBV19 CASSIGVGGDTQYF
- TRBV3-1/TRBV3-2 CASSPRGDTQYF
- TRBV9 CASSVSRTSGSYNEQFF
- TRBV19 CASSAREIGYEQYF
- TRBV2 CASSSTGNTEAFF
few TRBV21-1 CASGGDRGRTDTQYF
- TRBV27 CASSRVGNQPQHF
- TRBV7-3 CASSHRLAGTDTQYF
- TRBV14 CASSQGQFYGYTF
- TRBV6-2/TRBV6-3 CASSYGSGYTF
- TRBV10-3 CAISTRQVATNEKLFF
- TRBV5-1 CASSLTASGFGSYEQYF
- TRBV10-3 CAISETANSNQPQHF
- TRBV6-5 CASSYSKQGSGNTIYF
once TRBV6-5 CASSYDPSSGNTIYF
- TRBV28 CASSLLATNEKLFF
- TRBV2 CASGEYEQYF
- TRBV12-3/TRBV12-4 CASSRDRAYEQYF
- TRBV3-1/TRBV3-2 CASSQGGTGGHGYTF
- TRBV19 CASSIGTGTYEQYF